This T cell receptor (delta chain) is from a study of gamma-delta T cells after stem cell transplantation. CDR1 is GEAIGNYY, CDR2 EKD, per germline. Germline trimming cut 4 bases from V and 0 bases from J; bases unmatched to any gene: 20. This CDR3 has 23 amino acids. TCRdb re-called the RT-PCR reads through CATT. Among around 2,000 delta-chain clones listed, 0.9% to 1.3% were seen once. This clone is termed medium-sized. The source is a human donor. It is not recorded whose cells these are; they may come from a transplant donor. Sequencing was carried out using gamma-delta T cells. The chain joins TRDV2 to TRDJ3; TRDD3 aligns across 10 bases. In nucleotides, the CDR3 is TGTGCCTGTGATTACGCTCTTACTGGGGGATCCCCCTTAAGCTCCTGGGACACCCGACAGATGTTTTTC. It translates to CACDYALTGGSPLSSWDTRQMFF.